These T cell receptor beta chains were read from a single sample in a study of CD8+ T cells in alopecia areata. The method was immunoSEQ multiplex PCR; TCRdb's version includes in-frame clones alone and lacks a portion of them. In the table there are 60,000 to 85,000 clones, roughly 70% of which are singletons. Sequenced material: CD8+ T cells sorted from blood, taken at week 24, from a patient treated with tofacitinib. The receptors were sampled from a human donor with alopecia areata. Each CDR3 is given with its conserved first and last residue. A D gene is named only where the DNA matches it firmly. Expanded clones are given a class, and other clones once, few, many or no size at all.

clone_size j_call v_call d_call cdr3_aa cdr3_nt
few TRBJ2-2 TRBV5-6 . CASSWTYTGELFF TGTGCCAGCAGCTGGACATACACCGGGGAGCTGTTTTTT
few TRBJ1-1 TRBV6-5 TRBD1 CASSYSQGDTEAFF TGTGCCAGCAGTTACAGTCAGGGGGACACTGAAGCTTTCTTT
. TRBJ1-2 TRBV6-5 TRBD1 CASSYETGGVYGYTF TGTGCCAGCAGTTACGAGACAGGGGGCGTCTATGGCTACACCTTC
. TRBJ2-3 TRBV6-1 TRBD2 CASRTGLAGTDTQYF TGTGCCAGCAGGACCGGACTAGCTGGCACAGATACGCAGTATTTT
. TRBJ2-2 TRBV27 . CASSLSRTGELFF TGTGCCAGCAGTTTATCTCGCACCGGGGAGCTGTTTTTT
few TRBJ1-1 TRBV10-3 . CAIRGGRNTEAFF TGTGCCATTCGAGGGGGGCGGAACACTGAAGCTTTCTTT
once TRBJ2-2 TRBV7-9 TRBD2 CASSSATSETGELFF TGTGCCAGCAGCTCTGCGACTAGCGAGACCGGGGAGCTGTTTTTT
few TRBJ2-2 TRBV28 . CASSIFRGGTGELFF TGTGCCAGCAGTATATTTCGAGGGGGCACCGGGGAGCTGTTTTTT
. TRBJ2-1 TRBV6-1 . CASSDWGADYNEQFF TGTGCCAGCAGTGATTGGGGGGCGGACTACAATGAGCAGTTCTTC
. TRBJ2-5 TRBV4-1 . CASSQPEETQYF TGCGCCAGCAGCCAGCCCGAGGAGACCCAGTACTTC
few TRBJ2-7 TRBV30 . CAWSVVGIEQYF TGTGCCTGGAGTGTGGTAGGGATCGAGCAGTACTTC
. TRBJ1-1 TRBV7-6 TRBD1 CASSLAGTGGGPEAFF TGTGCCAGCAGCTTAGCGGGAACAGGGGGCGGACCTGAAGCTTTCTTT
. TRBJ2-7 TRBV25-1 . CATTGPGYYEQYF TGTGCCACCACCGGACCGGGTTACTACGAGCAGTACTTC
. TRBJ2-1 TRBV19 TRBD2 CASSIGGGPYNEQFF TGTGCCAGTAGTATCGGGGGAGGGCCGTACAATGAGCAGTTCTTC
. TRBJ2-7 TRBV4-3 TRBD2 CASSQGSKWTSGGQYF TGCGCCAGCAGCCAAGGGTCAAAATGGACTAGCGGAGGGCAGTACTTC
once TRBJ1-5 TRBV27 . CASAADSNQPQHF TGTGCCAGCGCTGCAGATAGCAATCAGCCCCAGCATTTT
. TRBJ1-1 TRBV4-1 . CASSQEQGYISGTEAFF TGCGCCAGCAGCCAAGAACAGGGCTATATTTCCGGCACTGAAGCTTTCTTT
few TRBJ2-5 TRBV10-3 . CAISEGQETQYF TGTGCCATCAGTGAGGGCCAAGAGACCCAGTACTTC
. TRBJ2-3 TRBV7-3 . CASSLISGGTDTQYF TGTGCCAGCAGCTTAATTTCGGGGGGCACAGATACGCAGTATTTT
. TRBJ1-2 TRBV6-1 . CASSEQGRNYGYTF TGTGCCAGCAGTGAACAGGGGAGAAACTATGGCTACACCTTC
. TRBJ1-1 TRBV4-1 TRBD1 CASSQDSQGAEAFF TGCGCCAGCAGCCAAGATTCACAGGGGGCAGAAGCTTTCTTT
few TRBJ2-7 TRBV14 . CASSQAYRRYEQYF TGTGCCAGCAGCCAAGCTTACAGGAGATACGAGCAGTACTTC
few TRBJ2-3 TRBV7-9 . CASSRPQGLEETQYF TGTGCCAGCAGCCGTCCACAGGGTTTGGAAGAGACGCAGTATTTT
. TRBJ2-7 TRBV4-3 TRBD1 CASSRDRGSDEQYF TGCGCCAGCAGCCGGGACAGGGGTTCTGACGAGCAGTACTTC
. TRBJ2-1 TRBV5-6 TRBD2 CASSARSSGTYNEQFF TGTGCCAGCAGCGCAAGATCTAGCGGGACCTACAATGAGCAGTTCTTC
. TRBJ2-2 TRBV5-4 TRBD2 CASSLAGGSTGELFF TGTGCCAGCAGTCTAGCGGGAGGTTCGACCGGGGAGCTGTTTTTT
. TRBJ2-5 TRBV29-1 . CSVVEPNQETQYF TGCAGCGTTGTAGAACCGAACCAAGAGACCCAGTACTTC
. TRBJ1-2 TRBV9 TRBD1 CASSEHDRAYRYGYTF TGTGCCAGCAGCGAACATGACAGGGCTTATCGTTATGGCTACACCTTC
. TRBJ2-5 TRBV2 TRBD2 CASSEEAGVKETQYF TGTGCCAGCAGTGAGGAGGCGGGAGTTAAGGAGACCCAGTACTTC
. TRBJ2-7 TRBV7-9 . CASSLGQPYEQYF TGTGCCAGCAGCTTAGGGCAACCCTACGAGCAGTACTTC
few TRBJ2-3 TRBV5-6 . CASGSTDTQYF TGTGCCAGCGGATCAACAGATACGCAGTATTTT